The source of this T cell receptor beta chain is a study of cytomegalovirus exposure and HLA in healthy donors. The PCR contained 60 Vbeta and 13 Jbeta primers. The repertoire was sequenced with immunoSEQ multiplex PCR; TCRdb's copy has only in-frame clones and lacks some. The table shows under 250,000 clones, with more than 65% occurring only once. V dropped 0 bases and J dropped 4; count of bases not matched to a gene: 9. There are 17 residues in the CDR3. Germline V CDR1 and CDR2: WNHNN, SYGVQD (reference sequence). The chain has TRBV10-1 and TRBJ2-3, with 8 bases matching TRBD2. Sequencing was carried out using PBMCs. The origin of this receptor is a man between 18 and 35 years old in good health and CMV-seronegative. The CDR3 DNA reads as TGCGCCAGCAGTGAGTCGGCTAGCGGGTCTTTCGCAGATACGCAGTATTTT. It is translated as CASSESASGSFADTQYF.